This T cell receptor beta chain is drawn from a study of CD8 T cells in ankylosing spondylitis. Whole-study results and caveats: Characteristic of ankylosing spondylitis blood, it appeared, was a TCR beta motif comprising about 8 highly homologous variants. Researchers reportedly found disease-linked clones significantly enriched in matched ankylosing spondylitis synovial fluid. Researchers report that disease-linked clones proved CD8+ and relatively rare in peripheral blood.

This CDR3 spans 15 amino acids. The germline V gene encodes CDR1 SGHDT and CDR2 YYEEEE. Libraries of TCR beta came from quantitative 5'-RACE with molecular barcodes. TCRdb independently ran MiXCR on the 5' RACE reads; one entry per CDR3 protein. The sample contains roughly 220,000 distinct CDR3 sequences, about 11% of which appear only once. On this clonotype: What it binds is unknown. A much larger clone sits a single nucleotide away, making a read error possible.

The chain joins TRBV5-6 to TRBJ2-2, with a weak D call TRBD2 (5 bases). The source material was blood, either unsorted or a sorted T cell fraction (not recorded which). The origin of this receptor is a male donor with ankylosing spondylitis or in good health (not recorded which). The CDR3 sequence is CASSIPGKRTRELFF. DNA for the CDR3: TGTGCCAGCAGCATCCCGGGAAAACGCACCAGGGAGCTGTTTTTT.